These 21 T cell receptor beta chains were all obtained from the same sample, sequenced in a study of shared clonotypes between healthy human individuals. Here immunoSEQ multiplex PCR was the method, and the copy in TCRdb shows in-frame clones only, minus some. Among under 2,500,000 clones listed, approximately 96% were seen once. Sequencing used naive CD4+ T cells sorted from blood. Noted subset: CD45RA+ positively selected. These receptors were obtained from a man between 18 and 35 years old in good health.

This chain joins TRBV6-5 and TRBJ2-1; maybe TRBD2 (7 bases). Trimming took 6 bases from V and 4 from J, leaving 13 bases between them. Germline V gene sequence: CDR1 MNHEY, CDR2 SVGAGI. The CDR3 is 14 amino acids. The CDR3 sequence: CASSGGPLYNEQFF. In DNA, the CDR3 is TGTGCCAGCAGCGGGGGGCCGTTGTACAATGAGCAGTTCTTC.

The V gene is TRBV4-3, the J gene TRBJ2-7, with D perhaps matching TRBD1 or TRBD2 (6 bases each). Germline lookup yields CDR1 LGHNA and CDR2 YSLEER. The CDR3 totals 16 residues. The V end lost 0 bases, the J end lost 4 bases, and 16 bases lay between the germline ends. The DNA for the CDR3 is TGCGCCAGCAGCCAAGATTTGGGGGGCGCTTCGTACGAGCAGTACTTC. This translates into CASSQDLGGASYEQYF.

This clone was counted a single time. In DNA form, the CDR3 reads TGTGCCATCAGAGGAACAGGATCAGGAGGCTACACCTTC. This sequence encodes CAIRGTGSGGYTF. The rearrangement joins TRBV10-3 to TRBJ1-2; maybe TRBD1 (5 bases). The CDR3 totals 13 residues. Per the germline V gene, CDR1 is ENHRY and CDR2 is SYGVKD. V was pared by 6 bases and J by 8 bases, with 16 bases between.

The chain employs TRBV29-1 and TRBJ2-3, with D maybe TRBD2 (5 bases). This CDR3 comprises 14 residues. V was trimmed by 1 base and J by 8 bases, leaving 16 bases between them. Per germline, CDR1 SQVTM and CDR2 ANQGSEA. CDR3 bases: TGCAGCGTTGAAGTTGGTATGAGAGGGAGTACGCAGTATTTT. It encodes CSVEVGMRGSTQYF.

The rearrangement joins TRBV10-3 to TRBJ2-4; D possibly uses TRBD1 or TRBD2 (5 bases each). V shed 8 bases and J shed 8 bases, with 10 bases lying between them. The CDR3 sequence is 11 residues long. Germline-derived CDR1 and CDR2 are ENHRY and SYGVKD. The CDR3 DNA follows: TGTGCCATCGGGGCGGAGGACATTCAGTACTTC. Its protein product is CAIGAEDIQYF.

CDR3 amino acids: CASRLDMARDSPLHF. CDR3 bases: TGTGCAAGTCGCTTAGACATGGCGAGGGATTCACCCCTCCACTTT. The chain uses TRBV12-2 and TRBJ1-6. TRBV12-2 is a listed pseudogene. The CDR3 contains 15 residues.

Concerning this clone: The same CDR3 arises from other DNA sequences in this sample as well. The chain links TRBV11-2 to TRBJ2-7; D ambiguous. Deletions cut 5 bases from V and 4 bases from J, with 6 bases between. Germline-derived CDR1 and CDR2 are SGHAT and FQNNGV. The CDR3 contains 11 residues. The CDR3 loop reads CASSPRYEQYF. The CDR3 DNA follows: TGTGCCAGCAGCCCCAGATACGAGCAGTACTTC.

This clone was seen only once. The rearrangement joins TRBV30 to TRBJ1-2, with unresolved D. The germline CDR1 and CDR2 sequences are GTSNPN and SVGIG (reference sequence). Trimming took 3 bases from V and 11 from J, leaving 19 bases between them. There are 13 residues in the CDR3. CDR3 region: CAWRAAGVETYTF. DNA of the CDR3: TGTGCCTGGAGAGCAGCTGGGGTAGAAACGTACACCTTC.

The chain is built from TRBV27 and TRBJ1-1; 7 bases are shared with TRBD1. Per the germline V gene, CDR1 is MNHEY and CDR2 is SMNVEV (reference sequence). With V trimmed by 6 bases and J by 4 bases, 8 bases remained unmatched. There are 14 residues in the CDR3. The CDR3 DNA follows: TGTGCCAGCAGGTTGGACAGGTATGGCACTGAAGCTTTCTTT. It translates to CASRLDRYGTEAFF.

The chain combines TRBV21-1 with TRBJ1-2. TRBV21-1 represents a pseudogene. The CDR3 runs 11 residues. The CDR3 is CASRDPSGYTF. CDR3 bases: TGTGCCAGCAGGGACCCGTCGGGCTACACCTTC.

The V call is TRBV5-1, the J call TRBJ2-2; D not resolved. The CDR3 loop spans 15 amino acids. V was trimmed by 1 base and J by 4 bases, leaving 11 bases between them. Germline assignment: CDR1 SGHRS and CDR2 YFSETQ. The CDR3 coding sequence is TGCGCCAGCAGCTTGAATGTCTTGGGCACCGGGGAGCTGTTTTTT. Its translation: CASSLNVLGTGELFF.

V and J are TRBV6-1 and TRBJ1-6; D might be TRBD1 (5 bases). The germline V gene encodes CDR1 MNHNS and CDR2 SASEGT. The CDR3 sequence is 16 residues long. Trimming removed 1 base at V and 6 bases at J, with 13 bases between. This CDR3 reads CASSEVMGLSNSPLHF. The CDR3 DNA is TGTGCCAGCAGTGAAGTAATGGGACTCTCTAATTCACCCCTCCACTTT.

The V and J genes are TRBV5-4 and TRBJ1-2; weak D call: TRBD1 (6 bases). Trimming took 4 bases from V and 10 from J, leaving 23 bases between them. The CDR3 length is 15 residues. Germline CDR1 and CDR2: SGHNT and YYREEE (reference sequence). The chain's CDR3 is CASSLSLVQGKAYTF. The CDR3 nucleotides are TGTGCCAGCAGCCTTAGCTTGGTTCAGGGGAAGGCCTACACCTTC.

This clone was picked up one time. The genes are TRBV10-2 and TRBJ1-1; a possible D gene is TRBD1 (5 bases). Trimming stripped 8 bases from V and 3 bases from J, with 16 bases between. CDR3 size: 14 residues. In germline, CDR1 is WSHSY, CDR2 SAAADI. In DNA, the CDR3 is TGCGCCAGCTTAAAGGGGCGCTCGGACACTGAAGCTTTCTTT. This translates into CASLKGRSDTEAFF.

The J gene is TRBJ2-1, the V gene TRBV10-3; D gene uncertain. The CDR3 consists of 13 residues. From germline, CDR1 is ENHRY and CDR2 SYGVKD. V was cut by 4 bases and J by 7 bases, with 11 bases left in between. The CDR3 region is CAISATFGNEQFF. Written as DNA, the CDR3 is TGTGCCATCAGTGCCACATTTGGGAATGAGCAGTTCTTC.

This chain connects TRBV2 to TRBJ2-4, with TRBD2 identical over 12 bases. Germline trimming cut 1 base from V and 0 bases from J; bases unmatched to any gene: 7. This CDR3 region has 19 residues. Per germline, CDR1 SNHLY and CDR2 FYNNEI. Here the CDR3 DNA reads TGTGCCAGCAGTGAAGTCTCTAGCGGGGGGGCCGGAGCCAAAAACATTCAGTACTTC. This translates into CASSEVSSGGAGAKNIQYF.

This clone was counted a few times. This chain uses TRBV6-5 with TRBJ2-7; D tentatively fits TRBD1 or TRBD2 (6 bases each). The CDR3 length is 14 residues. V lost 2 bases to trimming and J lost 2 bases, with 10 bases between them. The germline V gene has CDR1 MNHEY and CDR2 SVGAGI. The CDR3 loop reads CASSYDRGPYEQYF. Written as DNA, the CDR3 is TGTGCCAGCAGTTACGATCGGGGGCCCTACGAGCAGTACTTC.

The rearrangement links TRBV7-2 to TRBJ2-7; D call uncertain. The CDR3 extends over 15 amino acids. CDR1 is SGHTA and CDR2 is FQGNSA in the germline V gene. With 4 bases removed from V and 0 bases from J, the gap between germline ends came to 13 bases. Here the CDR3 DNA reads TGTGCCAGCAGCTCTTTCCCGGGCCTCTCCTACGAGCAGTACTTC. It translates to CASSSFPGLSYEQYF.

This clone appeared a single time. V is TRBV4-1 and J is TRBJ2-7; TRBD2 agrees at 11 bases. CDR3 size: 17 residues. Germline trimming cut 0 bases from V and 3 bases from J; bases unmatched to any gene: 7. Germline assignment: CDR1 MGHRA and CDR2 YSYEKL. The CDR3 DNA reads TGCGCCAGCAGCCAAGATTTGGCGACTAGCGGGGTCTACGAGCAGTACTTC. Its translation is CASSQDLATSGVYEQYF.

The V call is TRBV5-4, the J call TRBJ2-7, with TRBD1 matching 11 bases. The germline V gene encodes CDR1 SGHNT and CDR2 YYREEE (reference sequence). The CDR3 spans 15 residues. With 3 bases clipped from V and 3 bases from J, the junction kept 5 bases outside the gene matches. The CDR3 reads CASSWKGQGVYEQYF. The DNA for the CDR3 is TGTGCCAGCAGCTGGAAGGGACAGGGGGTCTACGAGCAGTACTTC.

The chain combines TRBV5-1 with TRBJ2-7, with TRBD2 as a possible D gene (5 bases). CDR3 length: 17 residues. V was cut by 1 base and J by 5 bases, with 22 bases left in between. The germline V gene has CDR1 SGHRS and CDR2 YFSETQ. In nucleotides, the CDR3 is TGCGCCAGCAGCTTGACGGTCCTTAGCGTAGCTGAAAACGAGCAGTACTTC. It is translated as CASSLTVLSVAENEQYF.